The rows below give T cell receptor beta chains drawn from one sample of a study of Ad26.COV2.S vaccination and SARS-CoV-2 variants. Profiling relied on immunoSEQ multiplex PCR, and the TCRdb table lists in-frame clones only, not all of them. In the table there are over 300,000 clones, 80% to 90% of which are singletons. The starting material was peripheral blood, obtained in a trial of Ad26.COV2.S vaccine versus placebo. These receptors all come from a person between 18 and 59 years old who received the Ad26.COV2.S COVID-19 vaccine or a placebo. Each CDR3 is given without its conserved first and last residue. Expanded clones are given a class, and other clones once, few, many or no size at all.

V: TRBV12-3/TRBV12-4
size: -
CDR3: ASKEQNTEAF

V: TRBV19
size: once
CDR3: ASGLVNYNEQF

V: TRBV10-2
size: -
CDR3: ASSGSGNTIY

V: TRBV6-4
size: -
CDR3: ASKPTGAGAYNEQF

V: TRBV5-1
size: -
CDR3: ASSLVANLEQY

V: TRBV5-1
size: -
CDR3: ASSLGLAGNYGYT

V: TRBV6-1
size: -
CDR3: ASREPSRGNNSPLH

V: TRBV7-6
size: -
CDR3: ASSLVSNSYEQY

V: TRBV5-6
size: -
CDR3: ASSLGAWTGGLSTEAF

V: TRBV30
size: few
CDR3: AWGSGSNSEQY

V: TRBV19
size: -
CDR3: ASSNPGESETQY